This T cell receptor beta chain was sequenced for a study of T cells after posttransplantation cyclophosphamide. Overall study results and limits: Skin or GI-infiltrating T cells shared few TRB sequences with blood. Donor-recipient repertoire similarity was low at 1-2 months, rising over year one. Recipient CMV seropositivity and CMV reactivation strongly tracked TRB clonality.

This clone was found a few times. Its antigen remains unknown. Here immunoSEQ multiplex PCR was the method, and the copy in TCRdb shows in-frame clones only, minus some. There are under 40,000 clones in the sample; around nine tenths occur only once, and roughly 0.096% lies in the top ten. The naive gate required viable CD3+CD4+ or CD3+CD8+ cells with CCR7+CD45RA+CD45RO-CD95-CD27+CD28+ phenotype. This related bone marrow graft donor gave peripheral blood on the day of marrow donation. Germline V gene lookup returns CDR1 SGHDT and CDR2 YYEEEE. The V segment lost 2 bases and the J segment 5 bases; nucleotides outside the gene matches: 3. This CDR3 has 14 residues.

The chain combines TRBV5-6 with TRBJ1-1, with 10 positions matching TRBD1. This TCR derives from a man younger than 45 in good health and a related stem cell transplant donor. The specimen sequenced was naive CD4+ T cells sorted from blood. The CDR3 DNA sequence: TGTGCCAGCAGCTTTTGGGACAGGGGAACTGAAGCTTTCTTT. Its translation: CASSFWDRGTEAFF. Variable domain in full (rest from reference TRBV5-6 and TRBJ1-1): DAGVTQSPTHLIKTRGQQVTLRCSPKSGHDTVSWYQQALGQGPQFIFQYYEEEERQRGNFPDRFSGHQFPNYSSELNVNALLLGDSALYLCASSFWDRGTEAFFGQGTRLTVV.